This is a list of T cell receptor beta chains from one sample in a study of OX40 agonist ivuxolimab in advanced cancers. The protocol was immunoSEQ multiplex PCR, while the TCRdb copy is restricted to in-frame clones and leaves out a portion. Of 50,000 to 65,000 clones listed, over 75% were seen once; the top ten hold approximately 0.7%. Material: CD4+ or CD8+ T cells sorted from blood, obtained in a trial of the OX40 agonist ivuxolimab. These receptors all come from an adult with an advanced solid tumor such as melanoma, head and neck, liver or kidney cancer. The CDR3 runs from the conserved cysteine through the conserved F or W. The D gene is left open where the match is weak. Rows may omit the clone size; those that give it use once, few, many or a size class.

.	17	.	TRBJ1-4	TRBV19	CASSSDGRAPLREKLFF	TGTGCCAGTAGTTCGGACGGACGGGCTCCACTACGTGAAAAACTGTTTTTT
TRBD1	16	few	TRBJ2-7	TRBV2	CASSKTADYRGIEQYF	TGTGCCAGCAGTAAAACCGCAGATTACAGGGGCATCGAGCAGTACTTC
TRBD1	14	.	TRBJ1-5	TRBV10-2	CASSPGGVNQPQHF	TGCGCCAGCAGTCCAGGGGGCGTAAATCAGCCCCAGCATTTT
.	15	.	TRBJ1-1	TRBV19	CASSIKGPGNTEAFF	TGTGCCAGTAGTATCAAGGGGCCGGGGAACACTGAAGCTTTCTTT
.	15	.	TRBJ2-3	TRBV5-1	CASSPNPPLEDTQYF	TGCGCCAGCAGCCCGAACCCTCCCCTCGAGGATACGCAGTATTTT
.	12	.	TRBJ2-1	TRBV7-2	CASSRPYNEQFF	TGTGCCAGCAGCCGCCCCTACAATGAGCAGTTCTTC
.	14	.	TRBJ2-6	TRBV28	CASMEAAGANVLTF	TGTGCCAGCATGGAGGCAGCTGGGGCCAACGTCCTGACTTTC
TRBD2	16	.	TRBJ2-5	TRBV18	CASSPLTSSAVETQYF	TGTGCCAGCTCACCCCTGACTAGCTCAGCCGTAGAGACCCAGTACTTC
TRBD2	17	.	TRBJ2-3	TRBV5-1	CASSLNSGGPSTDTQYF	TGCGCCAGCAGCTTGAATAGCGGGGGGCCAAGCACAGATACGCAGTATTTT
TRBD2	17	.	TRBJ2-2	TRBV5-1	CASSPGGRTPNTGELFF	TGCGCCAGCAGCCCGGGGGGGAGAACCCCGAACACCGGGGAGCTGTTTTTT
.	15	.	TRBJ1-4	TRBV14	CASSQRGFTNEKLFF	TGTGCCAGCAGCCAACGCGGATTTACTAATGAAAAACTGTTTTTT
TRBD2	15	.	TRBJ2-1	TRBV6-6	CASSSGGAIVNEQFF	TGTGCCAGCAGTAGCGGGGGGGCCATTGTTAATGAGCAGTTCTTC
.	13	.	TRBJ2-2	TRBV6-1	CARMADNTGELFF	TGTGCCAGGATGGCGGACAACACCGGGGAGCTGTTTTTT
TRBD1	19	once	TRBJ1-4	TRBV18	CASSPKRQDRVGTNEKLFF	TGTGCCAGCTCACCTAAGCGACAAGACAGGGTTGGGACTAATGAAAAACTGTTTTTT
TRBD1	16	.	TRBJ1-6	TRBV6-6	CASKKPGTEDYSPLHF	TGTGCCAGCAAAAAACCCGGGACAGAAGACTATTCACCCCTCCACTTT
.	16	.	TRBJ1-2	TRBV4-1	CASSQVRGYMNYGYTF	TGCGCCAGCAGCCAAGTGAGGGGGTATATGAACTATGGCTACACCTTC
TRBD1	16	.	TRBJ1-6	TRBV18	CASSPLPGQSDSPLHF	TGTGCCAGCTCACCACTTCCGGGACAGAGTGATTCACCCCTCCACTTT
.	14	.	TRBJ1-4	TRBV4-1	CASSPPRTNEKLFF	TGCGCCAGCAGCCCGCCCAGAACTAATGAAAAACTGTTTTTT
.	12	.	TRBJ2-1	TRBV11-3	CASTRGKNEQFF	TGTGCCAGCACCCGGGGAAAAAATGAGCAGTTCTTC
.	16	.	TRBJ1-1	TRBV6-6	CASSSSTGALLVEAFF	TGTGCCAGCAGTTCTTCCACGGGGGCGCTCCTCGTTGAAGCTTTCTTT
.	13	.	TRBJ1-1	TRBV14	CASSQGLGWESFF	TGTGCCAGCAGCCAAGGACTGGGTTGGGAATCTTTCTTT
TRBD2	12	.	TRBJ2-7	TRBV6-5	CASTGGSYEQYF	TGTGCCAGTACGGGGGGGTCCTACGAGCAGTACTTC
.	13	.	TRBJ2-7	TRBV5-1	CASSFRDGYEQYF	TGCGCCAGCAGCTTCCGGGACGGATACGAGCAGTACTTC
.	13	.	TRBJ1-6	TRBV19	CASRGTTNSPLHF	TGTGCCAGTAGGGGGACAACCAATTCACCCCTCCACTTT
TRBD1	15	.	TRBJ1-2	TRBV5-8	CASSLLTGANYGYTF	TGTGCCAGCAGCTTGTTGACAGGGGCCAACTATGGCTACACCTTC
TRBD2	15	.	TRBJ2-7	TRBV7-2	CASSLTGTSHYEQYF	TGTGCCAGCAGCTTGACCGGGACTAGTCATTACGAGCAGTACTTC
.	14	.	TRBJ2-7	TRBV19	CASQLSPGAVEQYF	TGTGCCAGTCAGTTATCCCCGGGAGCGGTCGAGCAGTACTTC
TRBD1	15	few	TRBJ1-2	TRBV19	CASTTPDRGGYGYTF	TGTGCCAGTACCACCCCGGACAGGGGCGGCTATGGCTACACCTTC
.	15	.	TRBJ1-5	TRBV2	CASSEGWLSNQPQHF	TGTGCCAGCAGTGAAGGGTGGCTCAGCAATCAGCCCCAGCATTTT
.	14	.	TRBJ1-1	TRBV6-5	CASSLGGAATEAFF	TGTGCCAGCAGTTTGGGGGGCGCGGCCACTGAAGCTTTCTTT
.	14	.	TRBJ2-1	TRBV11-2	CASSLGHRENEQFF	TGTGCCAGCAGCTTAGGACACAGGGAAAATGAGCAGTTCTTC
.	17	.	TRBJ2-5	TRBV5-5	CASSLGGTSRFQETQYF	TGTGCCAGCAGCTTGGGGGGCACTAGCCGGTTCCAAGAGACCCAGTACTTC
.	16	.	TRBJ2-7	TRBV7-9	CASSFLLGQGPHEQYF	TGTGCCAGCAGCTTTCTGTTGGGTCAGGGGCCCCACGAGCAGTACTTC
.	15	.	TRBJ1-3	TRBV5-1	CASSLAEGAGNTIYF	TGCGCCAGCAGCTTGGCTGAGGGCGCAGGAAACACCATATATTTT
TRBD1	16	.	TRBJ2-3	TRBV7-2	CASSWTGTGVTDTQYF	TGTGCCAGCAGTTGGACCGGGACAGGGGTAACAGATACGCAGTATTTT
TRBD1	15	.	TRBJ1-5	TRBV12-5	CASGLPGQINQPQHF	TGTGCTAGTGGTTTACCGGGACAGATCAATCAGCCCCAGCATTTT
TRBD1	14	.	TRBJ2-5	TRBV5-4	CASSPRTGGETQYF	TGTGCCAGCAGCCCAAGGACAGGGGGAGAGACCCAGTACTTC
.	15	.	TRBJ2-7	TRBV6-6	CASRGGLDSSYEQYF	TGTGCCAGCAGGGGGGGACTGGATAGCTCCTACGAGCAGTACTTC
.	11	.	TRBJ1-2	TRBV2	CASRRQADYTF	TGTGCCAGCAGACGACAGGCTGACTACACCTTC
.	15	once	TRBJ1-1	TRBV6-6	CASSYSLWMGTEAFF	TGTGCCAGCAGTTATTCTCTGTGGATGGGCACTGAAGCTTTCTTT
.	13	.	TRBJ1-1	TRBV7-8	CASSSTLNTEAFF	TGTGCCAGCAGCTCGACACTGAACACTGAAGCTTTCTTT
.	16	.	TRBJ2-3	TRBV6-1	CASSEVAVTNTDTQYF	TGTGCCAGCAGTGAAGTGGCGGTGACCAACACAGATACGCAGTATTTT
TRBD2	14	.	TRBJ2-7	TRBV5-1	CASSGTSGGGEQYF	TGCGCCAGCAGCGGCACTAGCGGGGGCGGTGAGCAGTACTTC